The entry that follows covers one TCR beta chain sequence. Some clones are missing from TCRdb's copy, which holds only in-frame ones; the method was immunoSEQ multiplex PCR. The table includes under 35,000 clones, roughly four fifths detected once. This entry is derived from a study of blood T cell repertoires in COVID-19. About the study: Samples taken during acute and convalescent COVID-19 were collected in the United States, Italy and Spain.

The V gene end was trimmed by 6 bases and the J gene end by 4 bases; junction bases not matched to a gene: 8. The CDR3 sequence is 15 residues long. Germline CDR1 is MNHEY and CDR2 is SMNVEV (reference sequence). Sequencing was performed on peripheral blood. The sequence was obtained from a man in his sixties or seventies with acute or convalescent COVID-19. The chain joins TRBV27 to TRBJ1-2, with 10 bases lining up with TRBD1. CDR3 in DNA: TGTGCCAGCAGACCGCAGACAGGGGGCGTCTATGGCTACACCTTC. This codes for CASRPQTGGVYGYTF.